The rows below give T cell receptor beta chains drawn from one sample of a study of blood T cell repertoires in COVID-19. Assay used: immunoSEQ multiplex PCR; TCRdb lists only in-frame clones, some missing. Among about 110,000 clones, roughly 82% were seen once, and the ten largest hold roughly 7.9%. Sequenced: peripheral blood. These receptors were taken from an elderly woman with active or convalescent COVID-19. CDR3s include the opening cysteine and the closing phenylalanine or tryptophan. The D gene is left open where the match is weak. Clone size is not always given. Where it is, it says once, few, many or a class for expanded clones.

d_call: -; clone_size: -; j_call: TRBJ2-4; v_call: TRBV28; cdr3_nt: TGTGCCAGCATAGAGGTATCAAAAAACATTCAGTACTTC; cdr3_aa: CASIEVSKNIQYF
d_call: TRBD2; clone_size: -; j_call: TRBJ2-7; v_call: TRBV5-1; cdr3_nt: TGCGCCAGCAGCAAGGAGGGACTAGCGGGAGTGTTCTACTTC; cdr3_aa: CASSKEGLAGVFYF
d_call: -; clone_size: -; j_call: TRBJ1-2; v_call: TRBV28; cdr3_nt: TGTGCCAGCAGTTTACGGGGGTATGGCTACACCTTC; cdr3_aa: CASSLRGYGYTF
d_call: TRBD1; clone_size: once; j_call: TRBJ2-7; v_call: TRBV10-3; cdr3_nt: TGTGCCATCAGCCGGGACAGGGGGCCCTACGAGCAGTACTTC; cdr3_aa: CAISRDRGPYEQYF
d_call: TRBD1; clone_size: once; j_call: TRBJ2-3; v_call: TRBV19; cdr3_nt: TGTGCCAGTAGTCCAGGGACAGGGGGCTGGGATACGCAGTATTTT; cdr3_aa: CASSPGTGGWDTQYF
d_call: -; clone_size: -; j_call: TRBJ2-7; v_call: TRBV28; cdr3_nt: TGTGCCAGCAGTTTATGGGACTTCCTGCCCAACTACGAGCAGTACTTC; cdr3_aa: CASSLWDFLPNYEQYF
d_call: -; clone_size: -; j_call: TRBJ1-2; v_call: TRBV12-3/TRBV12-4; cdr3_nt: TGTGCCAGCAGTCCGACAGTTCGTCGAGGCTACACCTTC; cdr3_aa: CASSPTVRRGYTF
d_call: -; clone_size: -; j_call: TRBJ2-2; v_call: TRBV20-1; cdr3_nt: TGCAGTAACGGAGCCGGGGAGCTGTTTTTT; cdr3_aa: CSNGAGELFF
d_call: TRBD2; clone_size: few; j_call: TRBJ2-1; v_call: TRBV28; cdr3_nt: TGTGCCAGCCAAGTAGCGGGTGCCTACAATGAGCAGTTCTTC; cdr3_aa: CASQVAGAYNEQFF
d_call: -; clone_size: once; j_call: TRBJ1-5; v_call: TRBV18; cdr3_nt: TGTGCCAGCTCACCACGTCCCTCAGGGCCTACTAACAATCAGCCCCAGCATTTT; cdr3_aa: CASSPRPSGPTNNQPQHF
d_call: -; clone_size: -; j_call: TRBJ1-2; v_call: TRBV29-1; cdr3_nt: TGCAGCGCGCGGGACTATGGCTACACCTTC; cdr3_aa: CSARDYGYTF
d_call: TRBD2; clone_size: -; j_call: TRBJ2-3; v_call: TRBV5-1; cdr3_nt: TGCGCCAGCAGCTTTCGGTCTAGCGGAGATACGCAGTATTTT; cdr3_aa: CASSFRSSGDTQYF
d_call: TRBD1; clone_size: once; j_call: TRBJ1-2; v_call: TRBV30; cdr3_nt: TGTGCCTGGACTGTAGGCAGGGGGCTACAAGGCTACACCTTC; cdr3_aa: CAWTVGRGLQGYTF
d_call: -; clone_size: -; j_call: TRBJ1-1; v_call: TRBV27; cdr3_nt: TGTGCCAGCAGAGGCGGGGTGGCCACTGAAGCTTTCTTT; cdr3_aa: CASRGGVATEAFF
d_call: -; clone_size: -; j_call: TRBJ1-3; v_call: TRBV24-1; cdr3_nt: TGTGCCACCAGTGACCCAGGAGGTGGAAACACCATATATTTT; cdr3_aa: CATSDPGGGNTIYF
d_call: TRBD1; clone_size: -; j_call: TRBJ1-1; v_call: TRBV5-1; cdr3_nt: TGCGCCAGCAGCCCGACAGGGGTGAACACTGAAGCTTTCTTT; cdr3_aa: CASSPTGVNTEAFF
d_call: TRBD1; clone_size: -; j_call: TRBJ2-3; v_call: TRBV29-1; cdr3_nt: TGCAGCGTTGACGGGACAGGGGGTCGCACAGATACGCAGTATTTT; cdr3_aa: CSVDGTGGRTDTQYF
d_call: -; clone_size: few; j_call: TRBJ2-7; v_call: TRBV6-6; cdr3_nt: TGTGCCAGCCGTCAGTGGCCCCTCTACGAGCAGTACTTC; cdr3_aa: CASRQWPLYEQYF
d_call: -; clone_size: -; j_call: TRBJ2-1; v_call: TRBV5-1; cdr3_nt: TGCGCCAGCAAATTATTAAATGAGCAGTTCTTC; cdr3_aa: CASKLLNEQFF
d_call: -; clone_size: -; j_call: TRBJ2-3; v_call: TRBV3-1/TRBV3-2; cdr3_nt: TGTGCCAGCAGCCAAACCGCGAGGGCAGATACGCAGTATTTT; cdr3_aa: CASSQTARADTQYF
d_call: TRBD2; clone_size: once; j_call: TRBJ2-1; v_call: TRBV5-1; cdr3_nt: TGCGCCAGCAGCTTGAGGGTTAGCGGGTTGAACAATGAGCAGTTCTTC; cdr3_aa: CASSLRVSGLNNEQFF
d_call: TRBD1; clone_size: -; j_call: TRBJ1-4; v_call: TRBV7-6; cdr3_nt: TGTGCCAGCAGCTTAGCGGGACAGGGGGCCGGTGAAAAACTGTTTTTT; cdr3_aa: CASSLAGQGAGEKLFF
d_call: -; clone_size: once; j_call: TRBJ1-5; v_call: TRBV19; cdr3_nt: TGTGCCAGTAGTATTGCGGTCGATCAGCCCCAGCATTTT; cdr3_aa: CASSIAVDQPQHF
d_call: -; clone_size: -; j_call: TRBJ1-2; v_call: TRBV6-1; cdr3_nt: TGTGCCAGCAGTGAATGGGGGAGGGGCTACACCTTC; cdr3_aa: CASSEWGRGYTF
d_call: TRBD2; clone_size: -; j_call: TRBJ2-7; v_call: TRBV2; cdr3_nt: TGTGCCAGAAACCGAGAGGCTAGCGGGAGGGTGGAGCAGTACTTC; cdr3_aa: CARNREASGRVEQYF
d_call: -; clone_size: -; j_call: TRBJ1-2; v_call: TRBV7-9; cdr3_nt: TGTGCCAGCAGCCCCGGACGGGAAAACTATGGCTACACCTTC; cdr3_aa: CASSPGRENYGYTF
d_call: -; clone_size: -; j_call: TRBJ2-1; v_call: TRBV9; cdr3_nt: TGTGCCAGCAGCATTCGCCGGGACATAAACAATGAGCAGTTCTTC; cdr3_aa: CASSIRRDINNEQFF
d_call: -; clone_size: -; j_call: TRBJ2-1; v_call: TRBV18; cdr3_nt: TGTGCCAGCTCACCGGTTCCTAGCGATGAGCAGTTCTTC; cdr3_aa: CASSPVPSDEQFF
d_call: TRBD1; clone_size: -; j_call: TRBJ2-1; v_call: TRBV5-1; cdr3_nt: TGCGCCAGCAGCTCCGGACAGGGGGGTCATTTCTTC; cdr3_aa: CASSSGQGGHFF
d_call: TRBD2; clone_size: -; j_call: TRBJ2-1; v_call: TRBV5-4; cdr3_nt: TGTGCCAGCAGCCGGGGACTAGACTATCATGAGCAGTTCTTC; cdr3_aa: CASSRGLDYHEQFF
d_call: TRBD1; clone_size: -; j_call: TRBJ1-2; v_call: TRBV29-1; cdr3_nt: TGCAGCGCCCAACAGGGGAACTATGGCTACACCTTC; cdr3_aa: CSAQQGNYGYTF
d_call: TRBD2; clone_size: -; j_call: TRBJ2-7; v_call: TRBV5-1; cdr3_nt: TGCGCCAGCAGCTTGGAAGGCGGGAGGTCGTTTGAGCAGTACTTC; cdr3_aa: CASSLEGGRSFEQYF
d_call: TRBD1; clone_size: -; j_call: TRBJ1-1; v_call: TRBV27; cdr3_nt: TGTGCCAGCAGTCTCCGGACAGGGTCGGGAACTGAAGCTTTCTTT; cdr3_aa: CASSLRTGSGTEAFF
d_call: TRBD1; clone_size: -; j_call: TRBJ2-7; v_call: TRBV6-5; cdr3_nt: TGTGCCAGCAGGAGTGGGACAGGGACGTACGAGCAGTACTTC; cdr3_aa: CASRSGTGTYEQYF
d_call: TRBD1; clone_size: -; j_call: TRBJ1-6; v_call: TRBV2; cdr3_nt: TGTGCCAGCGACGAGGGGGCTGGATCACCCCTCCACTTT; cdr3_aa: CASDEGAGSPLHF
d_call: -; clone_size: -; j_call: TRBJ1-6; v_call: TRBV5-1; cdr3_nt: TGCGCCAGCAGCTTGGCCCCGACAGGACACGATTCACCCCTCCACTTT; cdr3_aa: CASSLAPTGHDSPLHF
d_call: TRBD1; clone_size: -; j_call: TRBJ1-3; v_call: TRBV27; cdr3_nt: TGTGCCAGCAGTTTAACTTTCCCGGGACAGGGTATTCTGCTTGGAAACACCATATATTTT; cdr3_aa: CASSLTFPGQGILLGNTIYF
d_call: -; clone_size: -; j_call: TRBJ2-3; v_call: TRBV7-9; cdr3_nt: TGTGCCAGCAGCTTCGCAGAAGCAGATACGCAGTATTTT; cdr3_aa: CASSFAEADTQYF
d_call: -; clone_size: -; j_call: TRBJ2-3; v_call: TRBV7-8; cdr3_nt: TGTGCCAGCAGTCTAGTGGGCGGGGCAGGGAGGACAGATACGCAGTATTTT; cdr3_aa: CASSLVGGAGRTDTQYF
d_call: -; clone_size: few; j_call: TRBJ2-2; v_call: TRBV2; cdr3_nt: TGTGCCAGCAGTGAAATAGCGGACACCGGGGAGCTGTTTTTT; cdr3_aa: CASSEIADTGELFF
d_call: TRBD2; clone_size: -; j_call: TRBJ2-1; v_call: TRBV5-4; cdr3_nt: TGTGCCAGCAGCCCCGGACTAGCGGGAGGAGAAAATGAGCAGTTCTTC; cdr3_aa: CASSPGLAGGENEQFF
d_call: -; clone_size: -; j_call: TRBJ1-1; v_call: TRBV2; cdr3_nt: TGTGCCAGCAGCGGGGGAGGGGGTTTGAACACTGAAGCTTTCTTT; cdr3_aa: CASSGGGGLNTEAFF
d_call: TRBD1; clone_size: -; j_call: TRBJ1-2; v_call: TRBV7-2; cdr3_nt: TGTGCCAGCAGCTTCCAGGGGGCCTATGGCTACACCTTC; cdr3_aa: CASSFQGAYGYTF
d_call: TRBD1; clone_size: -; j_call: TRBJ1-2; v_call: TRBV5-1; cdr3_nt: TGCGCCAGCAGCTCCCGGGACAGGGAAGGGGGCTACACCTTC; cdr3_aa: CASSSRDREGGYTF
d_call: -; clone_size: -; j_call: TRBJ2-3; v_call: TRBV11-2; cdr3_nt: TGTGCCAGCAGAAGCCTCCAGGTAGATACGCAGTATTTT; cdr3_aa: CASRSLQVDTQYF
d_call: -; clone_size: -; j_call: TRBJ2-3; v_call: TRBV2; cdr3_nt: TGTGCCAGCAGTGTGGGGCAGGGGCGCACAGATACGCAGTATTTT; cdr3_aa: CASSVGQGRTDTQYF
d_call: TRBD2; clone_size: -; j_call: TRBJ2-1; v_call: TRBV6-5; cdr3_nt: TGTGCCAGCAGTTACTCGCCAGCGGGAGGGTACAATGAGCAGTTCTTC; cdr3_aa: CASSYSPAGGYNEQFF
d_call: -; clone_size: -; j_call: TRBJ2-7; v_call: TRBV5-5; cdr3_nt: TGTGCCAGCAGCTTGGAGGGGACTGCCTACGAGCAGTACTTC; cdr3_aa: CASSLEGTAYEQYF
d_call: -; clone_size: -; j_call: TRBJ1-3; v_call: TRBV5-1; cdr3_nt: TGCGCCAGCAGCTTGGGCTTTAACGCGGGGATTTTCTCTGGAAACACCATATATTTT; cdr3_aa: CASSLGFNAGIFSGNTIYF
d_call: TRBD2; clone_size: -; j_call: TRBJ2-7; v_call: TRBV2; cdr3_nt: TGTGCCGTAGCGGGAGGGCTCCTCTACGAGCAGTACTTC; cdr3_aa: CAVAGGLLYEQYF
d_call: -; clone_size: -; j_call: TRBJ1-4; v_call: TRBV18; cdr3_nt: TGTGCCAGCTCACCACGACAAGTAGGCCCCAATGAAAAACTGTTTTTT; cdr3_aa: CASSPRQVGPNEKLFF
d_call: TRBD1; clone_size: -; j_call: TRBJ2-7; v_call: TRBV5-1; cdr3_nt: TGCGCCAGCAGCCCGGGACAGGCTATCTACGAGCAGTACTTC; cdr3_aa: CASSPGQAIYEQYF
d_call: TRBD1; clone_size: -; j_call: TRBJ1-4; v_call: TRBV4-2; cdr3_nt: TGTGCCAGCAGCCAAATCCTAGGGGGCGCAGGTGAAAAACTGTTTTTT; cdr3_aa: CASSQILGGAGEKLFF
d_call: TRBD2; clone_size: -; j_call: TRBJ2-1; v_call: TRBV3-1/TRBV3-2; cdr3_nt: TGTGCCAGCAGCCAACCCGGACTAGCGGGATACAATGAGCAGTTCTTC; cdr3_aa: CASSQPGLAGYNEQFF
d_call: TRBD1; clone_size: -; j_call: TRBJ1-4; v_call: TRBV7-9; cdr3_nt: TGTGCCAGCAGCCCTCAGACAGGGACAGGTGAAAAACTGTTTTTT; cdr3_aa: CASSPQTGTGEKLFF